One sample yielded the 7 T cell receptor beta chains listed below, sequenced in a study of molecular identifiers for immune sequencing clone quantification. Via MiXCR, TCRdb re-called the PCR reads, giving one row per CDR3 protein. The sample records 50,000 to 70,000 distinct CDR3 sequences, 18% being singletons. Sequenced sample: naive CD8+ T cells from blood, with Jurkat cell RNA spiked in. Specified subset: FACS-sorted CD8+CD4-CCR7+CD45RA+ naive T cells. The receptors shown here come from a human donor in good health. Some libraries in this study had Jurkat cell RNA spiked in.

This clonotype was seen only a few times. This chain links TRBV2 with TRBJ2-7; tentatively, D is TRBD2 (6 bases). Trimming removed 3 bases at V and 3 bases at J, with 15 bases between. The CDR3 extends over 15 amino acids. CDR1 is SNHLY, CDR2 FYNNEI, per germline. DNA of the CDR3: TGTGCCAGCAGTGATCTAGGCGGGGATAACTACGAGCAGTACTTC. It is translated as CASSDLGGDNYEQYF.

The chain links TRBV7-8 to TRBJ1-1; D ambiguous. Trimming left V 0 bases short and J 1 base short, with 15 bases between. CDR1 and CDR2 from the germline V gene are SGHVS and FQNEAQ. The CDR3 totals 17 residues. The CDR3 DNA reads as TGTGCCAGCAGCTTAGCGAGGGCAGAAATTTCGAACACTGAAGCTTTCTTT. As protein: CASSLARAEISNTEAFF. Supplemented by reference TRBV7-8 and TRBJ1-1, the full variable domain reads GAGVSQSPRYKVAKRGQDVALRCDPISGHVSLFWYQQALGQGPEFLTYFQNEAQLDKSGLPSDRFFAERPEGSVSTLKIQRTQQEDSAVYLCASSLARAEISNTEAFFGQGTRLTVV.

This clonotype was seen repeatedly, ten times or more. The chain employs TRBV5-5 and TRBJ1-1, with TRBD1 identical over 7 bases. Trimming removed 2 bases from V and 1 base from J; junction bases left unmatched: 2. This CDR3 comprises 14 residues. Germline V gene data show CDR1 as SGHKS and CDR2 as YYEKEE (reference sequence). CDR3 bases: TGTGCCAGCAGCTTTCAGGGGGAGAACACTGAAGCTTTCTTT. Its translation is CASSFQGENTEAFF. Together with reference TRBV5-5 and TRBJ1-1, the CDR3 gives the full variable domain: DAGVTQSPTHLIKTRGQQVTLRCSPISGHKSVSWYQQVLGQGPQFIFQYYEKEERGRGNFPDRFSARQFPNYSSELNVNALLLGDSALYLCASSFQGENTEAFFGQGTRLTVV.

This clonotype showed up many times. The rearrangement links TRBV30 to TRBJ1-1; D perhaps matches TRBD1 (6 bases). Germline V gives CDR1 GTSNPN, CDR2 SVGIG (reference sequence). There are 15 residues in the CDR3. V was trimmed by 8 bases and J by 1 base, leaving 20 bases between them. CDR3 nucleotide sequence: TGTGCCCTGGAGCTTCTGGGGACAACGAACACTGAAGCTTTCTTT. This encodes CALELLGTTNTEAFF.

Many counts were recorded for this clonotype. V gene TRBV19 combines with J gene TRBJ2-1; D is unresolved. Trimming cost V 4 bases and J 0 bases, with 7 bases left between them. This CDR3 is built from 14 residues. CDR1 LNHDA and CDR2 SQIVND come from the germline V gene (reference sequence). DNA of the CDR3: TGTGCCAGTAGTAGTGTCGGCTCCTACAATGAGCAGTTCTTC. It translates to CASSSVGSYNEQFF.

About this clonotype: One end of the junction is discordant with germline, which a read error may explain. This chain links TRBV3-1 with TRBJ2-1; TRBD2 aligns across 8 bases. The CDR3 loop spans 17 amino acids. The germline CDR1 and CDR2 sequences are LGHDT and YNNKEL (reference sequence). The CDR3 sequence: CASSGDSASGLYNEQLF. The DNA of the CDR3 is TGTGCCAGCAGCGGCGATTCGGCTAGCGGGCTGTACAATGAGCAGCTCTTC.

This clonotype was recorded at least ten times. V usage is TRBV4-2 and J usage is TRBJ2-1; 10 bases align to TRBD2. The CDR3 totals 16 residues. J gave up 5 bases and V 4 bases, and 8 bases lay outside the gene matches. CDR1 is LGHNA and CDR2 is YNFKEQ in the germline V gene. The CDR3 DNA reads TGTGCCAGCAGCCTGGCCGGGACTAGCGTGGACAATGAGCAGTTCTTC. Amino acid sequence: CASSLAGTSVDNEQFF.